This TCR beta chain was captured by sequencing in a study of T-cell reconstitution after alpha-beta-depleted transplantation in children. In its sample, this clonotype was seen many times. Library preparation (for TCRbeta) was performed with unique molecular identifiers. TCRdb reprocessed the PCR reads with MiXCR, giving one entry per CDR3 protein. In the table there are fewer than 90,000 distinct CDR3 sequences, about 7% of which are singletons. After removal of 4 bases from V and 2 bases from J, the junction contained 7 bases not matched to a gene. The CDR3 has 17 residues. Germline V gene data show CDR1 as SGHRS and CDR2 as YFSETQ.

The sequencing here drew on PBMCs from the stem cell graft donor, taken from the stem cell graft. The rearrangement joins TRBV5-1 to TRBJ2-5; 14 bases are a match to TRBD2. This TCR derives from a human donor who donated a stem cell graft to a child with acute lymphoblastic leukemia. The CDR3 here is CASSPGTSGRGQETQYF. The CDR3, as DNA: TGCGCCAGCAGCCCCGGGACTAGCGGGAGAGGACAAGAGACCCAGTACTTC.